This entry describes one T cell receptor (beta chain). Its specificity is unknown. The data were produced by immunoSEQ multiplex PCR, yet TCRdb's version contains in-frame clones alone and is incomplete. This sample yields about 88,000 clones, of which more than 70% are seen a single time; 9.5% to 13% belongs to the top ten. The entry originates in a study of cytomegalovirus exposure and HLA in healthy donors. Study observations and caveats: The authors listed 150 to 200 TCR beta chains as cytomegalovirus-associated.

The V end lost 0 bases, the J end lost 1 base, and 6 bases lay between the germline ends. CDR3 length: 13 amino acids. CDR1 is GTSNPN and CDR2 is SVGIG in the germline V gene (reference sequence). The source is a woman under 30 in good health and CMV-seropositive. The chain is built from TRBV30 and TRBJ2-5; no clear D. Source material: PBMCs. CDR3 DNA: TGTGCCTGGAGTGTCCGTAGCCAAGAGACCCAGTACTTC. This sequence encodes CAWSVRSQETQYF.